This T cell receptor beta chain stems from a study of metastatic and nonmetastatic thyroid tumors. Study background: For malignant and benign thyroid patients, tumor or nodule tissue and blood were the sources whose repertoires were compared.

This clone has at least ten counts. The antigen remains undetermined. Study-level points and caveats: Reported TCR beta diversity, measured in blood and tumor, was significantly higher for malignant thyroid tumors than for benign nodules.

All patients reached thyroid surgery having received no treatment beforehand. TCRdb recomputed clones from the PCR reads via MiXCR. The table includes tens of thousands of clones, about a sixth detected once. The source of this sequence is a male donor with papillary thyroid cancer or a benign thyroid nodule (not recorded which). Some clones in this sample may be carry-over from other donors' samples. Sample: blood.

In DNA form, the CDR3 reads TGTGCCAGTAGTGGGAATCCGGGACCGACTGCTGACACTGAAGCTTTCTTT. Protein: CASSGNPGPTADTEAFF. This chain links TRBV19 with TRBJ1-1; a possible D gene is TRBD1 (5 bases). V was pared by 5 bases and J by 3 bases, with 22 bases between. The germline V gene encodes CDR1 LNHDA and CDR2 SQIVND (reference sequence). This CDR3 comprises 17 residues.